A single sample gave rise to the 10 T cell receptor beta chains below, sequenced in a study of blood T cell repertoires in COVID-19. TCRdb's copy holds only in-frame clones and misses some; the assay was immunoSEQ multiplex PCR. The repertoire holds tens of thousands of clones, with 75% to 85% as singletons. Sequencing was performed on peripheral blood. The receptors stem from a human donor with acute or convalescent COVID-19. The donor label of this sample is uncertain.

V is TRBV29-1 and J is TRBJ2-6; D is perhaps TRBD1 (5 bases). This CDR3 spans 17 amino acids. Deletions cut 1 base from V and 0 bases from J, with 13 bases between. Germline CDR1 and CDR2: SQVTM and ANQGSEA. CDR3 loop: CSVEALSGISGANVLTF. The CDR3 bases are TGCAGCGTTGAAGCCCTTTCAGGGATCTCTGGGGCCAACGTCCTGACTTTC.

The rearrangement joins TRBV7-3 to TRBJ2-2; 8 positions agree with TRBD1. CDR1 SGHTA and CDR2 FQGTGA come from the germline V gene. The V and J ends lost 6 bases and 5 bases, in that order; junction bases with no gene match: 5. This CDR3 contains 14 residues. The CDR3 region is CASSQQGATGELFF. The CDR3 DNA reads TGTGCCAGCAGTCAGCAGGGGGCTACCGGGGAGCTGTTTTTT.

This clone was seen just once. The rearrangement uses TRBV9 and TRBJ1-3, with D unresolved. This CDR3 has 15 amino acids. The V end lost 0 bases, the J end lost 2 bases, and 9 bases lay between the germline ends. Germline CDR1 reads SGDLS; CDR2 reads YYNGEE. The CDR3 is CASSVVPAAGNTIYF. Here the CDR3 DNA reads TGTGCCAGCAGCGTAGTTCCTGCAGCTGGAAACACCATATATTTT.

The V and J genes are TRBV19 and TRBJ1-1; no definite D call. Germline V gives CDR1 LNHDA, CDR2 SQIVND (reference sequence). The CDR3 covers 14 residues. V was pared by 5 bases and J by 0 bases, with 10 bases between. CDR3 region: CASSFQRMNTEAFF. The CDR3, as DNA: TGTGCCAGTAGTTTTCAGAGGATGAACACTGAAGCTTTCTTT.

The chain employs TRBV9 and TRBJ2-2; TRBD2 is a possible D gene (6 bases). The CDR3 totals 15 residues. V gave up 6 bases and J gave up 6 bases, with 18 bases separating them. From germline, CDR1 is SGDLS and CDR2 YYNGEE. The CDR3: CASTSHGGRAGELFF. CDR3 nucleotide sequence: TGTGCCAGCACCTCCCACGGGGGTCGTGCCGGGGAGCTGTTTTTT.

The chain recombines TRBV7-2 with TRBJ1-2; 9 bases agree with TRBD1. V trimming: 5 bases; J trimming: 5 bases; junction bases outside the gene matches: 9. Germline CDR1 SGHTA, CDR2 FQGNSA. This CDR3 contains 15 residues. As DNA, the CDR3 is TGTGCCAGCAGCCAAACAGGGGGCTTTGGTTATGGCTACACCTTC. Translating it yields CASSQTGGFGYGYTF.

This rearrangement joins TRBV7-8 to TRBJ2-3, with TRBD2 matching 8 bases. Germline V gives CDR1 SGHVS, CDR2 FQNEAQ. The junction had 7 bases not matched to a gene; V was cut back by 8 bases and J by 3 bases. This CDR3 comprises 14 residues. The CDR3 here is CASARGATTDTQYF. CDR3 nucleotides: TGTGCCAGCGCGCGGGGGGCGACGACAGATACGCAGTATTTT.

This clone showed up just a few times. This chain connects TRBV6-5 to TRBJ1-1, with TRBD1 matching 8 bases. Unmatched junction bases numbered 9, after V lost 4 bases and J lost 5 bases. The length of the CDR3 is 15 residues. Germline V gene sequence: CDR1 MNHEY, CDR2 SVGAGI. The CDR3 nucleotides are TGTGCCAGCAGTTTATCCAGGGGGCGGGTAACTGAAGCTTTCTTT. This sequence encodes CASSLSRGRVTEAFF.

This clone was observed a single time. The V call is TRBV23-1, the J call TRBJ2-5; 9 bases are a match to TRBD2. TRBV23-1 is assigned to the ORF class and has an uncertain function. Unmatched junction bases numbered 12, after V lost 3 bases and J lost 4 bases. This CDR3 region has 17 residues. This chain's CDR3 is CASSHSSSAGGPETQYF. The CDR3 nucleotides are TGCGCCAGCAGTCATTCTTCGTCGGCGGGAGGGCCAGAGACCCAGTACTTC.

The V call is TRBV11-3, the J call TRBJ2-1, with TRBD2 identical over 15 bases. In germline, CDR1 is SGHNT, CDR2 YENEEA. V dropped 7 bases and J dropped 3; count of bases not matched to a gene: 7. CDR3 length: 17 residues. The CDR3 sequence: CASTSGLAGGNYNEQFF. The CDR3 DNA is TGTGCCAGCACCTCCGGACTAGCGGGAGGGAACTACAATGAGCAGTTCTTC.